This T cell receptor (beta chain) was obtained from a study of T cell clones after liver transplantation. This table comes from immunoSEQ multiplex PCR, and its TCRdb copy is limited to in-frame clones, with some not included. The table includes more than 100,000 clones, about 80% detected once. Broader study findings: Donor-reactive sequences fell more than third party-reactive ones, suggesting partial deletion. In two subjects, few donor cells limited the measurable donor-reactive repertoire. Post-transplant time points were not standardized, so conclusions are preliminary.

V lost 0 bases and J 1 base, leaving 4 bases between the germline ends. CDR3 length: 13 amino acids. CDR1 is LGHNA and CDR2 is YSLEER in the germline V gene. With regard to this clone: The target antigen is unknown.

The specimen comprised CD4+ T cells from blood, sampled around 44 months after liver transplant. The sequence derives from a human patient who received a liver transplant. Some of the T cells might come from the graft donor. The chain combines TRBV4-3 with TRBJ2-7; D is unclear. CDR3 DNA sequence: TGCGCCAGCAGCCAAGAACGGTCCTACGAGCAGTACTTC. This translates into CASSQERSYEQYF.